These 11 T cell receptor beta chains were sequenced from one sample in a study of blood T cells in healthy people across ages. The second PCR ran about 6 to 11 cycles with a sample-barcoded 5' primer and J-beta primers. TCRdb re-derived calls from the 5' RACE reads in MiXCR, one entry per CDR3 protein. The table shows approximately 1,000,000 distinct CDR3 sequences, with about two fifths occurring only once. The sequencing sample was made of blood. Receptors were obtained from a young man in good health.

This clonotype occurred a few times. The V call is TRBV21-1, the J call TRBJ2-7; the table names TRBD1, a call not compared with the DNA. TRBV21-1 is a documented pseudogene. This CDR3 is 15 amino acids long. This CDR3 reads CARVGRGHWSYEQYF. The CDR3 DNA is TGTGCCAGAGTTGGGAGGGGGCATTGGTCCTACGAGCAGTACTTC.

Ten or more counts support this clonotype. The chain combines TRBV2 with TRBJ2-1; 7 bases fit TRBD1. From germline, CDR1 is SNHLY and CDR2 FYNNEI. This CDR3 spans 13 amino acids. The ends lost 8 bases at V and 4 bases at J; junction bases unmatched: 5. CDR3 in amino acids: CASGTDVYNEQFF. In DNA form, the CDR3 reads TGTGCCAGCGGGACAGATGTTTACAATGAGCAGTTCTTC.

The V gene is TRBV20-1, the J gene TRBJ2-3; TRBD2 aligns across 8 bases. Germline V gene data show CDR1 as DFQATT and CDR2 as SNEGSKA (reference sequence). Trimming cost V 5 bases and J 4 bases; bases outside gene matches: 5. The length of the CDR3 is 13 residues. The CDR3 DNA sequence: TGCAGTGCTTCTCGGACTAGCCCAGATACGCAGTATTTT. It codes for CSASRTSPDTQYF.

The chain carries TRBV20-1 and TRBJ2-2; 9 nucleotides match TRBD2. Germline V CDR1 and CDR2: DFQATT, SNEGSKA (reference sequence). Trimming removed 1 base from V and 4 bases from J; junction bases left unmatched: 4. The CDR3 covers 15 residues. This chain's CDR3 is CSARVAGVITGELFF. The CDR3 DNA reads TGCAGTGCTAGAGTAGCGGGGGTAATCACCGGGGAGCTGTTTTTT.

This clonotype was detected only a few times. The rearrangement uses TRBV28 and TRBJ2-1, with 7 nucleotides matching TRBD2. V shed 2 bases and J 4 bases; nucleotides not matched to a gene: 8. CDR3 size: 16 residues. Germline V gene data show CDR1 as MDHEN and CDR2 as SYDVKM. The CDR3 region has the DNA TGTGCCAGCAGTTTAAGCGCGGGGGAAAAATACAATGAGCAGTTCTTC. Amino acids: CASSLSAGEKYNEQFF. The full variable domain, its missing parts supplied by reference TRBV28 and TRBJ2-1, is DVKVTQSSRYLVKRTGEKVFLECVQDMDHENMFWYRQDPGLGLRLIYFSYDVKMKEKGDIPEGYSVSREKKERFSLILESASTNQTSMYLCASSLSAGEKYNEQFFGPGTRLTVL.

V is TRBV7-3 and J is TRBJ2-1, with 7 positions matching TRBD1. After removal of 5 bases from V and 8 bases from J, the junction contained 12 bases not matched to a gene. Per the germline V gene, CDR1 is SGHTA and CDR2 is FQGTGA. This CDR3 is built from 15 residues. The CDR3 region has the DNA TGTGCCAGCAGCCCCGTGGGGACAGTAAAGGATGAGCAGTTCTTC. Translating it yields CASSPVGTVKDEQFF.

This clonotype was recorded once. This chain links TRBV18 with TRBJ2-1, with 7 bases lining up with TRBD1. The CDR3 sequence is 16 residues long. V lost 3 bases and J lost 7; bases outside the gene matches: 12. Germline V lookup: CDR1 KGHSH, CDR2 LQKENI. CDR3 nucleotides: TGTGCCAGCTCACCGCCCGGAACAGGGGATTCGAATGAGCAGTTCTTC. Amino acid sequence: CASSPPGTGDSNEQFF.

This clonotype was counted a few times. The gene calls are TRBV4-3 and TRBJ2-1; unclear D gene. The ends were cut back, 1 base at V and 0 bases at J, with 7 bases in the middle. The CDR3 loop spans 15 amino acids. Germline V CDR1 and CDR2: LGHNA, YSLEER. The CDR3 coding sequence is TGCGCCAGCAGCCAAGGCAGTAGCTCCTACAATGAGCAGTTCTTC. This translates into CASSQGSSSYNEQFF.

This clonotype has at least ten counts. The chain uses TRBV7-9 and TRBJ1-2; D not certain. Per germline, CDR1 SEHNR and CDR2 FQNEAQ (reference sequence). CDR3 size: 17 residues. The V end was cut by 4 bases, the J end by 0 bases, with 18 bases between. The CDR3 loop reads CASSSYEIGSTNYGYTF. The CDR3 DNA sequence: TGTGCCAGCAGCTCCTACGAGATAGGCTCGACTAACTATGGCTACACCTTC. The full variable domain, in which reference TRBV7-9 and TRBJ1-2 provide the parts outside the CDR3, is DTGVSQNPRHKITKRGQNVTFRCDPISEHNRLYWYRQTLGQGPEFLTYFQNEAQLEKSRLLSDRFSAERPKGSFSTLEIQRTEQGDSAMYLCASSSYEIGSTNYGYTFGSGTRLTVV.

Turning to this clonotype: A read error may explain this, as a much larger clone is one base away. The J gene is TRBJ2-7, the V gene TRBV3-1; D unclear. The ends were cut back, 3 bases at V and 4 bases at J, with 10 bases in the middle. Germline V CDR1 and CDR2: LGHDT, YNNKEL (reference sequence). The CDR3 sequence is 13 residues long. The DNA of the CDR3 is TGTGCCAGCAGCCAGCTGTCTCCTTACGAGCAGTACTTC. Protein: CASSQLSPYEQYF.

V usage is TRBV20-1 and J usage is TRBJ1-2; D is ambiguous. Trimming cost V 6 bases and J 8 bases, with 16 bases left between them. CDR3 size: 12 residues. The germline V gene has CDR1 DFQATT and CDR2 SNEGSKA (reference sequence). The CDR3 sequence is CSAPAEVIGYTF. In DNA form, the CDR3 reads TGCAGTGCCCCCGCCGAGGTGATAGGCTACACCTTC.